This TCR beta chain was sequenced during a study of immune characterization of retroperitoneal liposarcoma. TCRdb itself ran the PCR reads through MiXCR, one entry per CDR3 protein. The table shows about 10,000 distinct CDR3 sequences, with about a quarter occurring only once. The germline CDR1 and CDR2 sequences are MNHEY and SMNVEV (reference sequence). Trimming took 5 bases from V and 3 from J; bases not matched to a gene: 5. The CDR3 length is 16 residues. This clonotype appeared a few times. The chain employs TRBV27 and TRBJ2-3; the match to TRBD2 covers 13 bases. This TCR derives from a female donor with retroperitoneal liposarcoma. Sequencing was carried out using tumor tissue. In nucleotides, the CDR3 is TGTGCCAGCAGTGCAATACTAGCGGGGGGGACAGATACGCAGTATTTT. Residues: CASSAILAGGTDTQYF.